This T cell receptor (beta chain) appears in the sequencing data of a study of blood T cell repertoires in COVID-19. Germline CDR1 LGHNA, CDR2 YNFKEQ. The CDR3 sequence is 13 residues long. V was shortened by 4 bases and J by 10 bases, with 14 bases between the two germline ends. Generated by immunoSEQ multiplex PCR, the TCRdb table keeps only in-frame clones and is missing some. The table lists 200,000 to 250,000 clones, approximately 83% of them singletons, with 2.5% to 3.5% in the top ten. The chain employs TRBV4-2 and TRBJ2-1; the D is unclear. This clonotype was obtained from a woman aged 25 to 45 who had recovered from COVID-19. Sample: peripheral blood. The CDR3 DNA is TGTGCCAGCAGCCCTTCTTTAGCCAGAGAGCAGTTCTTC. Translation: CASSPSLAREQFF.